The 8 T cell receptor beta chains listed next were all sequenced from one sample in a study of T cell responses to AZD1222 COVID-19 vaccine. The table came from immunoSEQ multiplex PCR; TCRdb's copy has only in-frame clones and leaves some out. The sample has about 120,000 clones; about 92% are singletons. The input for sequencing was peripheral blood, taken on day 0 of AZD1222 vaccination. These receptor sequences come from an adult in good health.

This clone was seen only once. The J gene is TRBJ1-2, the V gene TRBV29-1, with D maybe TRBD1 (6 bases). The germline V and J ends were trimmed by 4 bases and 4 bases, with 16 bases remaining between them. CDR3 length equals 14 residues. CDR1 is SQVTM and CDR2 is ANQGSEA in the germline V gene. The CDR3 loop is CSVGFPGHLYGYTF. CDR3 bases: TGCAGCGTTGGATTCCCGGGACACCTCTATGGCTACACCTTC.

The gene calls are TRBV5-1 and TRBJ2-7; D is uncertain. The V gene lost 0 bases and the J gene lost 3 bases, with 1 base spanning the gap. Germline V gene data show CDR1 as SGHRS and CDR2 as YFSETQ. The CDR3 totals 11 residues. The CDR3 nucleotides are TGCGCCAGCAGCTTGGACTACGAGCAGTACTTC. Protein product: CASSLDYEQYF.

The chain carries TRBV28 and TRBJ2-1, with TRBD2 identical over 11 bases. There are 15 residues in the CDR3. Germline loops: CDR1 MDHEN, CDR2 SYDVKM. The V and J ends lost 5 bases and 7 bases, in that order; junction bases with no gene match: 7. The CDR3 DNA reads as TGTGCCAGCAGTACCGTAGCGGGAGGGCGGAATGAGCAGTTCTTC. This encodes CASSTVAGGRNEQFF.

This rearrangement joins TRBV5-4 to TRBJ2-1, with TRBD2 matching over 13 bases. CDR1 and CDR2 from the germline V gene are SGHNT and YYREEE (reference sequence). The J segment lost 8 bases and the V segment lost 0 bases, leaving 2 bases of the junction unmatched. The length of the CDR3 is 15 residues. The CDR3 region is CASSLGTSGSYEQFF. Here the CDR3 DNA reads TGTGCCAGCAGCTTGGGGACTAGCGGGAGTTATGAGCAGTTCTTC.

The chain is built from TRBV6-1 and TRBJ1-5; unclear D gene. Germline V gene sequence: CDR1 MNHNS, CDR2 SASEGT. Trimming took off 3 bases at V and 0 bases at J, with 15 bases between the two ends. The CDR3 totals 17 residues. This CDR3 is CASSDFLRPDSNQPQHF. CDR3 coding DNA: TGTGCCAGCAGTGACTTCCTGAGACCCGATAGCAATCAGCCCCAGCATTTT.

V and J are TRBV6-4 and TRBJ1-1, with TRBD1 identical over 8 bases. Germline CDR1 reads MRHNA; CDR2 reads SNTAGT. The CDR3 has 14 residues. J was trimmed by 2 bases and V by 4 bases; bases with no gene match: 3. CDR3 region: CASSVGQGNTEAFF. The CDR3 nucleotides are TGTGCCAGCAGTGTCGGACAGGGTAACACTGAAGCTTTCTTT.

J is TRBJ1-6 and V is TRBV19, with TRBD1 as a possible D gene (6 bases). Trimming took off 3 bases at V and 6 bases at J, with 12 bases between the two ends. The CDR3 contains 15 residues. Germline V CDR1 and CDR2: LNHDA, SQIVND (reference sequence). The CDR3 is CASSIGQPSNSPLHF. In DNA, the CDR3 is TGTGCCAGTAGTATCGGACAGCCTTCTAATTCACCCCTCCACTTT.

The genes are TRBV6-4 and TRBJ1-2; D unclear. V lost 3 bases and J 2 bases, leaving 10 bases between the germline ends. Germline V gene sequence: CDR1 MRHNA, CDR2 SNTAGT. This CDR3 spans 14 amino acids. The CDR3 nucleotides read TGTGCCAGCAGTGAAGAAAGCTGGAACTATGGCTACACCTTC. This gives the protein CASSEESWNYGYTF.